Given below is one T cell receptor (beta chain) in context. Its cognate antigen is unknown. In TCRdb, the RT-PCR reads were re-called with MiXCR into one record per CDR3 protein. Found here are roughly 7,200 distinct CDR3 sequences, 84% of them singletons; the top ten hold just under 3.5%. Trimming removed 6 bases from V and 6 bases from J; junction bases left unmatched: 12. This CDR3 is built from 15 residues. The source of the sample is a study of yellow fever vaccine responses in identical twins. Study-wide findings and caveats: Reportedly, the response of twins' T cells to the vaccine seemed partly convergent, partly personalized.

The sequence was obtained from a woman between 18 and 30 years old who received the yellow fever vaccine. V usage is TRBV12-3 or TRBV12-4 and J usage is TRBJ2-7; 9 nucleotides align to TRBD2. The sequenced sample was T cells from blood (PBMCs), unsorted or a sorted subset (not recorded which), obtained before or after yellow fever vaccination (not recorded which). DNA for the CDR3: TGTGCCAGCAGGCCGGGACTAGCCATGCCCAGCGAGCAGTACTTC. The encoded protein is CASRPGLAMPSEQYF.